The text below deals with one T cell receptor beta chain. Per the study methods: Quantification of nucleated cells was approximated via reference gene primer amplification. Some clones are missing from TCRdb's copy, which holds only in-frame ones; the method was immunoSEQ multiplex PCR. The V and J calls and clone size are taken from that table; D and trimming were inferred from the DNA. The sample records roughly 260,000 clones, 87% being singletons. The data stem from a study of blood T cell repertoires in COVID-19. Study information: Sources were T cells, B-cell-depleted T cells, or PBMCs; the material itself was cDNA or gDNA.

The CDR3 sequence is 15 residues long. The sequenced sample was peripheral blood. The clonotype was recovered from a woman aged 45 to 65 with acute or convalescent COVID-19. The chain joins TRBV12-1 to TRBJ2-3; TRBD2 reflects the table's D call only, with no check against the DNA. TRBV12-1 is a listed pseudogene. The CDR3 here is CASSSGLAGADTQYF. The CDR3 region has the DNA TGTGCCAGCAGCTCGGGACTAGCGGGAGCAGATACGCAGTATTTT.